A single TCR beta chain is shown here with its context. The test was conducted at deep level. TCRdb keeps only in-frame clones here, not all; method: immunoSEQ multiplex PCR. The sample shows approximately 480,000 clones, 75% to 80% of them seen only once. CDR3 size: 17 residues. V was clipped by 0 bases and J by 1 base; unmatched bases: 8. Germline CDR1 reads SGDLS; CDR2 reads YYNGEE. The sample belongs to a study of shared clonotypes between healthy human individuals. The gene calls are TRBV9 and TRBJ2-5, with TRBD2 matching 8 bases. The material sequenced was PBMCs. The TCR was taken from a woman in her thirties or forties in good health. Some clones in this sample may be carry-over from other donors' samples. The CDR3 coding sequence is TGTGCCAGCAGCGTAGGTGGCGGGAGGTCTACCCAAGAGACCCAGTACTTC. Its protein is CASSVGGGRSTQETQYF.